This T cell receptor beta chain appears in the sequencing data of a study of blood T cells in healthy people across ages. Study findings and constraints: In the absence of known donor CMV status, changes in expanded clonotypes were possibly confounded.

For this clonotype: The antigen remains unidentified.

A second PCR of 7 to 11 cycles used a sample-barcoded 5' primer and a J-beta primer mix. In TCRdb, the 5' RACE reads were re-called with MiXCR into one record per CDR3 protein. The table shows about 1.1 million distinct CDR3 sequences, with less than 45% occurring only once. Germline CDR1 reads SEHNR; CDR2 reads FQNEAQ (reference sequence). CDR3 size: 14 residues. Healthy Russian Caucasian donors spanned ages 6 to 90 years. Sequences were obtained from blood. The J gene is TRBJ2-7, the V gene TRBV7-9, with unresolved D. The DNA end lines up better with TRBJ2-4; the J call may be wrong. The clonotype comes from a man between 18 and 29 years old in good health. CDR3 residues: CASTISMVSNIQYF. For the CDR3, the DNA is TGTGCCAGCACCATATCTATGGTCTCGAACATTCAGTACTTC.